This TCR beta chain emerged from a study of shared T cell receptors in the human thymus. The length of the CDR3 is 18 residues. Unmatched junction bases numbered 15, after V lost 3 bases and J lost 5 bases. Per the germline V gene, CDR1 is LNHDA and CDR2 is SQIVND (reference sequence). The assay was immunoSEQ multiplex PCR, and TCRdb's table has in-frame clones only and misses some. The sample shows 640,000 or so clones, around 87% of them seen only once. In this sample, this clone turned up once. The same data also went into a second study, on human thymus T cells. As that study records: Use of V and J genes seemed skewed within the thymic and blood repertoires.

This chain connects TRBV19 to TRBJ2-2; TRBD1 matches at 7 bases. Sequenced material: thymocytes. This receptor was identified in a boy in the first two years of life with a congenital heart defect. CDR3 protein: CASSIPQLNRGGTGELFF. For the CDR3, the DNA is TGTGCCAGTAGTATCCCACAACTCAACAGGGGTGGTACCGGGGAGCTGTTTTTT.